Below are 21 T cell receptor beta chains sequenced from a single sample in a study of STAT3 mutations in large granular lymphocyte leukemia. Study results and limitations: In T-cell large granular lymphocyte leukemia, about half of patients showed multiple immunodominant subclonotypes.

TCRdb keeps only in-frame clones here, not all; method: immunoSEQ multiplex PCR. The sample has 3,500 to 4,500 clones, roughly three fifths seen once. These receptors lack a known antigen. Sequenced input: peripheral blood mononuclear cells. These receptor sequences come from a male patient aged 45-60 years with T-cell large granular lymphocyte leukemia. Some clones in this sample may be carry-over from other donors' samples.

The V and J genes are TRBV27 and TRBJ1-2; perhaps TRBD1 as D (6 bases). V gave up 6 bases and J gave up 2 bases, with 13 bases separating them. The CDR3 contains 14 residues. Germline V lookup: CDR1 MNHEY, CDR2 SMNVEV (reference sequence). The CDR3 sequence is CASSLTTGNYGYTF. CDR3 sequence (DNA): TGTGCCAGCAGCCTGACTACAGGGAACTATGGCTACACCTTC.

The rearrangement uses TRBV30 and TRBJ1-1, with a weak D call TRBD1 (6 bases). Germline CDR1 and CDR2: GTSNPN and SVGIG (reference sequence). V gave up 3 bases and J gave up 7 bases, with 9 bases separating them. CDR3 length: 11 residues. The CDR3 DNA reads as TGTGCCTGGAGGTGGACAGATGAAGCTTTCTTT. Its protein is CAWRWTDEAFF.

This rearrangement joins TRBV9 to TRBJ2-7, with D perhaps assigned TRBD1 or TRBD2 (6 bases each). V shed 6 bases and J shed 5 bases, with 15 bases lying between them. Germline CDR1 SGDLS, CDR2 YYNGEE. This CDR3 has 13 amino acids. The CDR3 is CASNLVGGDEQYF. The CDR3 coding sequence is TGTGCCAGCAACCTAGTGGGGGGCGACGAGCAGTACTTC. The entire variable domain, with the rest obtained from reference TRBV9 and TRBJ2-7, is as follows: DSGVTQTPKHLITATGQRVTLRCSPRSGDLSVYWYQQSLDQGLQFLIQYYNGEERAKGNILERFSAQQFPDLHSELNLSSLELGDSALYFCASNLVGGDEQYFGPGTRLTVT.

This chain joins TRBV18 and TRBJ1-2; 8 bases agree with TRBD1. Per germline, CDR1 KGHSH and CDR2 LQKENI. The CDR3 covers 15 residues. J lost 6 bases, V lost 2 bases, and 8 bases had no gene match. For the CDR3, the DNA is TGTGCCAGCTCACCAAGAAATGCAGGGGGCGATGGCTACACCTTC. Amino acids: CASSPRNAGGDGYTF.

CDR3 region: CASSQSGPGTSIYNEQFF. CDR3 nucleotides: TGCGCCAGCAGTCAATCGGGCCCCGGGACTAGCATCTACAATGAGCAGTTCTTC. The rearrangement uses TRBV23-1 and TRBJ2-1; 9 nucleotides line up with TRBD2. TRBV23-1 belongs to the ORF category, with a function that is uncertain. This CDR3 is built from 18 residues. The V segment lost 0 bases and the J segment 3 bases; nucleotides outside the gene matches: 9.

J is TRBJ2-5 and V is TRBV5-4; no clear D gene. The CDR3 has 14 amino acids. From germline, CDR1 is SGHNT and CDR2 YYREEE (reference sequence). Trimming shortened V by 5 bases and J by 5 bases, and 16 bases separated the two germline ends. CDR3 residues: CASSFGSRQETQYF. CDR3 sequence (DNA): TGTGCCAGCAGTTTCGGCTCTAGGCAGGAGACCCAGTACTTC.

This clone has more than one count but fewer than ten. The chain combines TRBV30 with TRBJ1-2; D is perhaps TRBD1 (5 bases). V lost 3 bases and J lost 8, with 10 bases in between. Germline values: CDR1 GTSNPN, CDR2 SVGIG (reference sequence). The CDR3 length is 11 residues. The CDR3 here is CAWSQGAGYTF. The CDR3 coding sequence is TGTGCCTGGAGCCAGGGCGCGGGCTACACCTTC.

The rearrangement joins TRBV9 to TRBJ2-3; D is unclear. Germline V gene data show CDR1 as SGDLS and CDR2 as YYNGEE. The V and J ends lost 0 bases and 4 bases respectively, with 3 bases between them. The CDR3 has 12 residues. CDR3 bases: TGTGCCAGCAGCGTAGGAGCAGATACGCAGTATTTT. This codes for CASSVGADTQYF.

The V gene is TRBV7-9, the J gene TRBJ2-7; D is uncertain. Trimming stripped 5 bases from V and 3 bases from J, with 17 bases between. The CDR3 extends over 15 amino acids. Per germline, CDR1 SEHNR and CDR2 FQNEAQ (reference sequence). The chain's CDR3 is CASSPPLAPLYEQYF. The CDR3 coding sequence is TGTGCCAGCAGCCCACCGTTAGCACCCCTCTACGAGCAGTACTTC.

This chain uses TRBV27 with TRBJ2-7; no clear D gene. V lost 5 bases, J lost 3 bases, and 8 bases lay in between. Germline V gene sequence: CDR1 MNHEY, CDR2 SMNVEV (reference sequence). The CDR3 is 12 amino acids. Here the CDR3 reads CASSSPGYEQYF. The CDR3 DNA follows: TGTGCCAGCAGTAGCCCAGGCTACGAGCAGTACTTC.

The chain is built from TRBV29-1 and TRBJ1-2; D uncertain. Trimming removed 5 bases from V and 6 bases from J, with 13 bases in between. CDR3 size: 12 residues. Germline V gene data show CDR1 as SQVTM and CDR2 as ANQGSEA. The CDR3 region has the DNA TGCAGCGTTCCCGGGTTAGAGAATGGCTACACCTTC. It encodes CSVPGLENGYTF.

This clone occurred a few times. V usage is TRBV29-1 and J usage is TRBJ1-5; TRBD1 aligns across 9 bases. The ends lost 7 bases at V and 7 bases at J; junction bases unmatched: 8. Germline CDR1 and CDR2: SQVTM and ANQGSEA. The CDR3 totals 13 residues. CDR3 amino acids: CSASGTGRQPQHF. Here the CDR3 DNA reads TGCAGCGCGTCCGGGACAGGGAGACAGCCCCAGCATTTT. Drawing the rest from reference TRBV29-1 and TRBJ1-5, the complete variable domain is SAVISQKPSRDICQRGTSLTIQCQVDSQVTMMFWYRQQPGQSLTLIATANQGSEATYESGFVIDKFPISRPNLTFSTLTVSNMSPEDSSIYLCSASGTGRQPQHFGDGTRLSIL.

This clone was detected only once. This rearrangement joins TRBV5-1 to TRBJ1-2, with 9 bases fitting TRBD1. The V segment lost 4 bases and the J segment 2 bases; nucleotides outside the gene matches: 6. Per the germline V gene, CDR1 is SGHRS and CDR2 is YFSETQ. This CDR3 spans 15 amino acids. The CDR3 bases are TGCGCCAGCAGCGTGGGACAGGGAGGAAACTATGGCTACACCTTC. This gives the protein CASSVGQGGNYGYTF.

This clone was picked up one time. The rearrangement uses TRBV5-1 and TRBJ1-5, with D tentatively TRBD1 (5 bases). Deletions cut 0 bases from V and 10 bases from J, with 14 bases between. The CDR3 sequence is 14 residues long. Germline V gene lookup returns CDR1 SGHRS and CDR2 YFSETQ. CDR3 bases: TGCGCCAGCAGCTTGGCAGGGATCCCTCCCCCCCAGCATTTT. Translation: CASSLAGIPPPQHF.

The CDR3 coding sequence is TGCGCCAGCAGCACCGGGACAGAGTATGGCTACACCTTC. Its protein is CASSTGTEYGYTF. This rearrangement joins TRBV5-1 to TRBJ1-2; TRBD1 agrees at 7 bases. V lost 4 bases to trimming and J lost 5 bases; unmatched junction nucleotides: 5. The CDR3 sequence is 13 residues long. Looked up from germline, CDR1 is SGHRS and CDR2 is YFSETQ.

This chain connects TRBV5-4 to TRBJ1-2; 8 nucleotides line up with TRBD1. Looked up from germline, CDR1 is SGHNT and CDR2 is YYREEE (reference sequence). The CDR3 is made up of 15 amino acids. The trim removed 4 bases at V and 7 bases at J, leaving 12 bases unmatched. CDR3 residues: CASSLPRGQAGGYTF. In DNA form, the CDR3 reads TGTGCCAGCAGCCTCCCGAGGGGACAGGCGGGTGGCTACACCTTC.

This clone is classed as medium-sized. The chain recombines TRBV28 with TRBJ2-7, with D unresolved. This CDR3 region has 10 residues. V was shortened by 2 bases and J by 7 bases, with 3 bases between the two germline ends. CDR1 and CDR2 (germline): MDHEN, SYDVKM. This CDR3 reads CASSLQEQYF. CDR3 DNA: TGTGCCAGCAGTTTACAGGAGCAGTACTTC.

This clone has just one count. This chain links TRBV5-8 with TRBJ2-7, with D hard to call. The germline V and J ends were trimmed by 4 bases and 5 bases, with 16 bases remaining between them. The germline gives CDR1 SGHTS, CDR2 YDEGEE. The CDR3 runs 14 residues. The CDR3 region has the DNA TGTGCCAGCAGCCGTGGGGTAGCTAAAAACGAGCAGTACTTC. This sequence encodes CASSRGVAKNEQYF.

The chain joins TRBV4-1 to TRBJ2-5, with 10 nucleotides matching TRBD2. Germline-derived CDR1 and CDR2 are MGHRA and YSYEKL. The junction had 4 bases not matched to a gene; V was cut back by 4 bases and J by 2 bases. This CDR3 has 15 amino acids. The CDR3 coding sequence is TGCGCCAGCAGCCTGGGACTAGCGTTTCAAGAGACCCAGTACTTC. Translation gives CASSLGLAFQETQYF.

This rearrangement joins TRBV10-3 to TRBJ2-1; TRBD1 matches 7 bases. The ends lost 0 bases at V and 7 bases at J; junction bases unmatched: 9. This CDR3 comprises 16 residues. Germline CDR1 reads ENHRY; CDR2 reads SYGVKD. CDR3 amino acids: CAISESRGRVRNEQFF. As DNA, the CDR3 is TGTGCCATCAGTGAGTCGAGGGGGCGTGTGAGAAATGAGCAGTTCTTC.

V gene TRBV4-2 combines with J gene TRBJ2-4; perhaps TRBD1 as D (6 bases). CDR1 is LGHNA and CDR2 is YNFKEQ in the germline V gene. CDR3 length: 17 residues. V lost 0 bases to trimming and J lost 2 bases, with 14 bases between them. The CDR3: CASSQDSGAGTKNIQYF. Here the CDR3 DNA reads TGTGCCAGCAGCCAAGATTCAGGGGCCGGAACCAAAAACATTCAGTACTTC.